These 15 T cell receptor beta chains originate from one sample sequenced in a study of cytomegalovirus exposure and HLA in healthy donors. PCR used 60 Vbeta primers and 13 Jbeta primers. Profiled with immunoSEQ multiplex PCR; TCRdb holds only in-frame clones, not every one. The data show about 200,000 clones, with 70% to 85% seen just once and roughly 0.098% held by the top ten. The material sequenced was PBMCs. The source of these receptors is a boy aged 2 to 10 in good health and CMV-seronegative.

The chain is built from TRBV4-3 and TRBJ1-4; perhaps TRBD1 as D (6 bases). The CDR3 is 14 amino acids. Germline V gene lookup returns CDR1 LGHNA and CDR2 YSLEER. Trimming left V 4 bases short and J 2 bases short, with 8 bases between. CDR3 nucleotide sequence: TGCGCCAGCAGCCCGCAGGGGACTAATGAAAAACTGTTTTTT. Protein: CASSPQGTNEKLFF.

The chain uses TRBV7-9 and TRBJ1-5, with D unresolved. Germline values: CDR1 SEHNR, CDR2 FQNEAQ (reference sequence). The V gene lost 7 bases and the J gene lost 0 bases, with 10 bases spanning the gap. CDR3 length equals 14 residues. CDR3 DNA: TGTGCCAGCACCCCCTTCCGTAGCAATCAGCCCCAGCATTTT. Its translation: CASTPFRSNQPQHF.

A note on this clone: The germline gene is not matched at one end of the junction; a read error may be the cause. The CDR3 DNA reads as TGTGTCAGCAGGACGGACAGGGGGAGGGAAAAACTGTTTTTT. Its protein is CVSRTDRGREKLFF. The rearrangement links TRBV2 to TRBJ1-4; 10 nucleotides line up with TRBD1. There are 14 residues in the CDR3. Looked up from germline, CDR1 is SNHLY and CDR2 is FYNNEI.

This clone was seen a handful of times. The chain is built from TRBV6-5 and TRBJ1-2, with D unresolved. Germline CDR1 and CDR2: MNHEY and SVGAGI. This CDR3 is built from 13 residues. V lost 2 bases to trimming and J lost 4 bases, with 8 bases between them. The CDR3, as DNA: TGTGCCAGCAGTTACGGCCCCCCCTATGGCTACACCTTC. This gives the protein CASSYGPPYGYTF.

The CDR3 here is CASSPGGQGAHEQFF. CDR3 DNA sequence: TGCGCCAGCAGCCCGGGTGGACAGGGGGCTCATGAGCAGTTCTTC. The V call is TRBV5-1, the J call TRBJ2-1, with TRBD1 identical over 11 bases. Per germline, CDR1 SGHRS and CDR2 YFSETQ. V lost 4 bases to trimming and J lost 8 bases; unmatched junction nucleotides: 8. The CDR3 spans 15 residues.

This clone was detected a few times. V usage is TRBV7-9 and J usage is TRBJ1-4, with TRBD1 as a possible D gene (5 bases). V shed 5 bases and J shed 1 base, with 8 bases lying between them. The CDR3 consists of 14 residues. Germline V gene lookup returns CDR1 SEHNR and CDR2 FQNEAQ (reference sequence). The CDR3 region has the DNA TGTGCCAGCAGCCAGCAGGGAACTAATGAAAAACTGTTTTTT. Amino acids: CASSQQGTNEKLFF.

This chain links TRBV10-3 with TRBJ2-1; D might be TRBD1 (6 bases). Germline V gene sequence: CDR1 ENHRY, CDR2 SYGVKD. There are 17 residues in the CDR3. Trimming pared 3 bases from V and 8 bases from J, leaving 23 bases between. In DNA, the CDR3 is TGTGCCATCAGTGAATTTAGACAGGACAGAACTCGGGATGAGCAGTTCTTC. It encodes CAISEFRQDRTRDEQFF.

J is TRBJ1-1 and V is TRBV7-9; 7 nucleotides line up with TRBD1. Looked up from germline, CDR1 is SEHNR and CDR2 is FQNEAQ (reference sequence). V lost 3 bases, J lost 0 bases, and 13 bases stayed unmatched. The CDR3 is 18 residues long. DNA of the CDR3: TGTGCCAGCAGCTTGGGTCGACAGGGACAGTTTTTGAACACTGAAGCTTTCTTT. Translated, it gives CASSLGRQGQFLNTEAFF. Looking up the rest from reference TRBV7-9 and TRBJ1-1 gives the full variable domain: DTGVSQNPRHKITKRGQNVTFRCDPISEHNRLYWYRQTLGQGPEFLTYFQNEAQLEKSRLLSDRFSAERPKGSFSTLEIQRTEQGDSAMYLCASSLGRQGQFLNTEAFFGQGTRLTVV.

This rearrangement joins TRBV7-9 to TRBJ2-5; 8 nucleotides match TRBD2. CDR3 length: 15 amino acids. Germline CDR1 is SEHNR and CDR2 is FQNEAQ (reference sequence). V shed 7 bases, J shed 1 base, and the junction held 8 bases outside the gene matches. In DNA, the CDR3 is TGTGCCAGCACCCTCGGGGGGGCTGCCCAAGAGACCCAGTACTTC. This gives the protein CASTLGGAAQETQYF.

The sample holds a few counts of this clone. The rearrangement uses TRBV4-1 and TRBJ1-1; 7 bases are shared with TRBD1. V lost 1 base and J lost 4; bases outside the gene matches: 6. Germline CDR1 is MGHRA and CDR2 is YSYEKL. The CDR3 contains 15 residues. This CDR3 reads CASSQVVPGGTEAFF. Written as DNA, the CDR3 is TGCGCCAGCAGCCAAGTGGTCCCAGGGGGCACTGAAGCTTTCTTT.

This chain connects TRBV11-2 to TRBJ2-1; 9 positions match TRBD1. The CDR3 extends over 15 amino acids. CDR1 is SGHAT and CDR2 is FQNNGV in the germline V gene. The ends lost 5 bases at V and 2 bases at J; junction bases unmatched: 4. The CDR3, as DNA: TGTGCCAGCAGCAGCGGACAGGGGACCTACAATGAGCAGTTCTTC. This sequence encodes CASSSGQGTYNEQFF.

This chain joins TRBV2 and TRBJ1-5; weak D call: TRBD1 (6 bases). The CDR3 covers 14 residues. Looked up from germline, CDR1 is SNHLY and CDR2 is FYNNEI. Trimming removed 3 bases at V and 5 bases at J, with 11 bases between. As DNA, the CDR3 is TGTGCCAGCAGTGAGTCAGGGGCTCATCAGCCCCAGCATTTT. Encoded protein: CASSESGAHQPQHF. Full variable domain (rest looked up from reference TRBV2 and TRBJ1-5): EPEVTQTPSHQVTQMGQEVILRCVPISNHLYFYWYRQILGQKVEFLVSFYNNEISEKSEIFDDQFSVERPDGSNFTLKIRSTKLEDSAMYFCASSESGAHQPQHFGDGTRLSIL.

V gene TRBV27 combines with J gene TRBJ2-7, with 7 bases lining up with TRBD2. The CDR3 length is 15 residues. CDR1 MNHEY and CDR2 SMNVEV come from the germline V gene (reference sequence). J lost 0 bases, V lost 2 bases, and 4 bases had no gene match. CDR3 region: CASSLKGGLSYEQYF. CDR3 DNA sequence: TGTGCCAGCAGTTTAAAGGGAGGGCTCTCCTACGAGCAGTACTTC.

A few counts support this clone. The V gene is TRBV19, the J gene TRBJ1-2; possibly TRBD1 for D (6 bases). The germline CDR1 and CDR2 sequences are LNHDA and SQIVND (reference sequence). The CDR3 covers 15 residues. The V end lost 7 bases, the J end lost 8 bases, and 23 bases lay between the germline ends. CDR3: CASTLGQGLVSGYTF. In nucleotides, the CDR3 is TGTGCCAGTACTCTGGGGCAGGGGTTGGTAAGCGGCTACACCTTC.

The CDR3 region is CASRLDSSGNTIYF. The CDR3 nucleotides read TGTGCCAGCAGGCTCGACAGCTCTGGAAACACCATATATTTT. V and J are TRBV2 and TRBJ1-3; tentative D call: TRBD1 (5 bases). The V gene's germline CDR1 is SNHLY and CDR2 FYNNEI. The V and J ends lost 6 bases and 0 bases respectively, with 9 bases between them. This CDR3 spans 14 amino acids.